The present entry profiles one T cell receptor (beta chain) with its context. Its antigen is as yet unknown. The CDR3 is 15 residues long. The V and J ends lost 1 base and 0 bases respectively, with 9 bases between them. Germline values: CDR1 LGHNA, CDR2 YNFKEQ. This sample is drawn from a study of cytomegalovirus exposure and HLA in healthy donors. The PCR made use of 60 Vbeta and 13 Jbeta primers. TCRdb keeps only in-frame clones here, not all; method: immunoSEQ multiplex PCR. Reported are some 140,000 clones; the ten largest clones contain 1.5% to 1.7%. Study-level findings and limits: For most TCR beta V segments, an earlier analysis put the productive rate at about 87% or about 30% of the time. Likely technical artifact: a cluster of highly shared sequence variants.

This TCR came from a woman in her thirties or forties in good health and CMV-seronegative. The sequenced sample consisted of PBMCs. The chain links TRBV4-2 to TRBJ1-1; no clear D gene. The CDR3: CASSQVHSLNTEAFF. The CDR3 DNA sequence: TGTGCCAGCAGCCAAGTCCACAGTTTGAACACTGAAGCTTTCTTT.